This T cell receptor beta chain derives from a study of blood T cell repertoires in COVID-19 (dated by TCRdb to about 2020). About the study as a whole: Samples from collaborators originated in the United States, Italy and Spain and spanned both the acute and convalescent phases of COVID-19. The prospective study material was composed of cDNA or gDNA derived from T cells, B-cell-depleted T cells, or PBMCs. The dataset comprised deeply sampled blood TCRbeta repertoires from subjects exposed to, actively infected with, or recovered from COVID-19. The repertoires were released in a freely available public database meant as a resource for research on the immune response to SARS-CoV-2. Samples came from the ongoing ImmuneRACE study (first 160 participants) plus 1,254 subjects from 6 global collaborators. A de-identified subject ID, COVID-19 status, age in years and sex were almost always included in the sample metadata. Where HLA class I and class II types were available, the types were taken from metadata supplied by the sample provider, not from assay-based typing.

Comments on this clone: Its antigen is unknown. No qualities accompany the bases; no much larger clone lies one base away.

Collaborating institutions collected whole blood in K2EDTA tubes following their own protocols. Collaborator samples were shipped for TCRbeta analysis as frozen whole blood, isolated PBMCs, or DNA extracted from either sample type. The immunoSEQ Assay, a bias-controlled multiplex PCR, was used to amplify TCRbeta CDR3 regions from genomic DNA. The original methods were these. Within the assay, amplification of reference gene primers was used to estimate how many nucleated cells each sample contained. To quantify the absolute abundance of each unique TCRbeta CDR3 rearrangement, sequence reads were collapsed and filtered. For each sample, productive Simpson clonality was calculated as the square root of Simpson's diversity index across productive rearrangements. TCRdb carries this immuneACCESS record with in-frame sequences only. Its versions omit some clonotypes, under half of them owing to an unresolved V gene in the studies checked, with the rest unexplained. For V, J and clone size, that table is used; D and trimming come from the DNA. This sample holds nearly 65,000 clones; roughly 80% were observed only once. The top ten constitute approximately 12% of the sample.

From a lookup of the germline V gene (reference sequence), CDR1 and CDR2 are LGHDT and YNNKEL. The CDR3 sequence holds 14 residues, the cysteine and phenylalanine included. Only the CDR3 portion is preserved as DNA: 42 bases, with reading frame beginning at the first base. The V end gives up 7 bases and the J end 5 bases, leaving 9 bases in the junction not matched to a gene. The full study reports these points: Clinical and demographic metadata were provided uncurated, with the amount varying by source and participant.

This TCR was recovered from a human donor in a cohort sampled during active COVID-19. Sequencing was carried out using peripheral blood. The chain is encoded by TRBV3-1 (or the pseudogene TRBV3-2) joined to TRBJ1-2; 8 central bases correspond to TRBD1. The DNA sequence reads TGTGCCAGCACCCTTGGACAGGGAGCGTATGGCTACACCTTC. It encodes CASTLGQGAYGYTF.